This TCR beta chain was captured in a study of blood T cell repertoires in COVID-19. Study-wide context: Collection of acute and convalescent COVID-19 samples took place in the United States, Italy and Spain. From T cells, B-cell-depleted T cells, or PBMCs came the material, which was cDNA or gDNA.

Profiling relied on immunoSEQ multiplex PCR, and the TCRdb table lists in-frame clones only, not all of them. The sample records some 220,000 clones, more than 70% being singletons. V was clipped by 2 bases and J by 5 bases; unmatched bases: 2. The CDR3 has 15 amino acids. Germline V gene lookup returns CDR1 MNHNS and CDR2 SASEGT. This receptor was identified in a human donor in a cohort sampled during active COVID-19. The rearrangement links TRBV6-1 to TRBJ2-1; 11 nucleotides line up with TRBD1. The specimen was peripheral blood. CDR3 amino acids: CASSEQGQGDNEQFF. CDR3 bases: TGTGCCAGCAGTGAACAGGGACAGGGGGACAATGAGCAGTTCTTC.